The next 8 T cell receptor beta chains were all read from a single sample in a study of blood T cell repertoires in COVID-19. Only in-frame clones appear in the TCRdb table, and some are missing; sequencing was by immunoSEQ multiplex PCR. The sample has under 250,000 clones, approximately 80% seen once. Specimen: peripheral blood. Receptors originate from a man under 40 who had recovered from COVID-19.

This chain uses TRBV9 with TRBJ1-3; maybe TRBD1 (6 bases). This CDR3 comprises 14 residues. Trimming took off 0 bases at V and 8 bases at J, with 12 bases between the two ends. The V gene's germline CDR1 is SGDLS and CDR2 YYNGEE. The CDR3 spells CASSVGQGWDTIYF. The CDR3 coding sequence is TGTGCCAGCAGCGTAGGGCAGGGGTGGGACACCATATATTTT.

The sample holds one count of this clone. The chain employs TRBV5-1 and TRBJ2-3; weak D call: TRBD1 (6 bases). The CDR3 is 17 residues long. Germline V lookup: CDR1 SGHRS, CDR2 YFSETQ. Trimming pared 0 bases from V and 2 bases from J, leaving 16 bases between. CDR3 residues: CASSLGVGTPVTDTQYF. The CDR3, as DNA: TGCGCCAGCAGCTTGGGGGTTGGGACACCAGTCACAGATACGCAGTATTTT.

This rearrangement joins TRBV29-1 to TRBJ1-2; perhaps TRBD1 as D (5 bases). CDR1 is SQVTM and CDR2 is ANQGSEA in the germline V gene. V gave up 3 bases and J gave up 8 bases, with 10 bases separating them. The CDR3 runs 11 residues. CDR3 nucleotides: TGCAGCGTTGATCCAGGGAAGGGCTACACCTTC. It translates to CSVDPGKGYTF.

This clone occurred a few times. CDR3 loop: CASSQGTSGVINEQFF. The CDR3 DNA reads as TGTGCCAGCAGCCAAGGCACTAGCGGGGTCATCAATGAGCAGTTCTTC. V usage is TRBV3-1 (or the pseudogene TRBV3-2) and J usage is TRBJ2-1; TRBD2 aligns across 10 bases. The CDR3 covers 16 residues. V shed 1 base and J 6 bases; nucleotides not matched to a gene: 6. Germline V gene data show CDR1 as LGHDT and CDR2 as YNNKEL (reference sequence).

This clone was detected only a few times. CDR3: CAISDGVTSGVVGELFF. The DNA of the CDR3 is TGTGCCATCAGTGACGGTGTAACTAGCGGGGTAGTGGGGGAGCTGTTTTTT. The chain is built from TRBV10-3 and TRBJ2-2, with 10 bases aligning to TRBD2. CDR3 size: 17 residues. After removal of 3 bases from V and 8 bases from J, the junction contained 12 bases not matched to a gene. Germline CDR1 ENHRY, CDR2 SYGVKD.

This chain links TRBV7-9 with TRBJ1-5; 12 bases are a match to TRBD1. The junction had 6 bases not matched to a gene; V was cut back by 5 bases and J by 7 bases. Germline lookup yields CDR1 SEHNR and CDR2 FQNEAQ (reference sequence). The CDR3 is 15 amino acids. CDR3 DNA: TGTGCCAGCAGCCCGGGACAGGGGGCTCCGCAGCCCCAGCATTTT. Translating gives CASSPGQGAPQPQHF.

The chain uses TRBV20-1 and TRBJ2-7; tentatively, D is TRBD1 (6 bases). Germline V lookup: CDR1 DFQATT, CDR2 SNEGSKA (reference sequence). The CDR3 sequence is 12 residues long. V was trimmed by 3 bases and J by 5 bases, leaving 11 bases between them. The CDR3 loop is CSASGSGDEQYV. The CDR3 region has the DNA TGCAGTGCTAGTGGGTCAGGGGACGAGCAGTACGTC.

In this sample, this clone turned up a few times. The rearrangement uses TRBV7-9 and TRBJ1-5, with 9 bases lining up with TRBD1. The CDR3 sequence is 14 residues long. Germline V gene sequence: CDR1 SEHNR, CDR2 FQNEAQ (reference sequence). Trimming took 6 bases from V and 5 from J; bases not matched to a gene: 5. The CDR3 loop is CASRPGTGYQPQHF. The CDR3 DNA sequence: TGTGCCAGCAGACCCGGGACAGGGTATCAGCCCCAGCATTTT. Full variable domain (missing parts from reference TRBV7-9 and TRBJ1-5): DTGVSQNPRHKITKRGQNVTFRCDPISEHNRLYWYRQTLGQGPEFLTYFQNEAQLEKSRLLSDRFSAERPKGSFSTLEIQRTEQGDSAMYLCASRPGTGYQPQHFGDGTRLSIL.